A single sample gave rise to the 29 T cell receptor beta chains below, sequenced in a study of blood T cells in healthy people across ages. Combining a sample-barcoded 5' primer with a J-beta primer mix, a second PCR ran for roughly 6 to 12 cycles. TCRdb analysed the 5' RACE reads with MiXCR anew, one entry per CDR3 protein. The sample has roughly 790,000 distinct CDR3 sequences, roughly two fifths seen once. The specimen sequenced was blood. The receptors come from a woman aged 55 to 70 in good health.

In DNA, the CDR3 is TGTGCCAGCAGCCCGGGGCCAAGAAACACTGAAGCTTTCTTT. Translated: CASSPGPRNTEAFF. The chain uses TRBV9 and TRBJ1-1; TRBD1 might be the D (5 bases). The CDR3 has 14 residues. V was shortened by 4 bases and J by 2 bases, with 12 bases between the two germline ends. The germline V gene encodes CDR1 SGDLS and CDR2 YYNGEE.

This chain connects TRBV5-1 to TRBJ2-7; D is ambiguous. V lost 0 bases, J lost 3 bases, and 13 bases lay in between. Germline V gene data show CDR1 as SGHRS and CDR2 as YFSETQ. The CDR3 runs 15 residues. CDR3 sequence (DNA): TGCGCCAGCAGCTTGGCAATAGGGAATCTCTACGAGCAGTACTTC. Its protein is CASSLAIGNLYEQYF. The full variable domain, completed using reference TRBV5-1 and TRBJ2-7, is KAGVTQTPRYLIKTRGQQVTLSCSPISGHRSVSWYQQTPGQGLQFLFEYFSETQRNKGNFPGRFSGRQFSNSRSEMNVSTLELGDSALYLCASSLAIGNLYEQYFGPGTRLTVT.

This clonotype was seen just once. This sequence joins TRBV3-1 and TRBJ2-2, with D tentatively TRBD1 or TRBD2 (5 bases each). V lost 0 bases and J 5 bases, leaving 13 bases between the germline ends. Germline assignment: CDR1 LGHDT and CDR2 YNNKEL (reference sequence). This CDR3 spans 16 amino acids. CDR3 protein: CASSQDWDPGTGELFF. In nucleotides, the CDR3 is TGTGCCAGCAGCCAAGATTGGGACCCGGGGACCGGGGAGCTGTTTTTT.

The gene calls are TRBV10-3 and TRBJ2-1, with 9 bases lining up with TRBD2. Unmatched junction bases numbered 8, after V lost 8 bases and J lost 3 bases. CDR1 ENHRY and CDR2 SYGVKD come from the germline V gene. This CDR3 contains 15 residues. DNA for the CDR3: TGTGCCATCGCTCAGCGGGGGGAGGGCTACAATGAGCAGTTCTTC. This gives the protein CAIAQRGEGYNEQFF.

The J gene is TRBJ2-1, the V gene TRBV20-1, with TRBD1 identical over 9 bases. The ends lost 6 bases at V and 4 bases at J; junction bases unmatched: 7. This CDR3 contains 14 residues. Germline V gene lookup returns CDR1 DFQATT and CDR2 SNEGSKA (reference sequence). The CDR3 DNA follows: TGCAGTGCAATTGGGACAGGGAATTACAATGAGCAGTTCTTC. As protein: CSAIGTGNYNEQFF.

The chain recombines TRBV20-1 with TRBJ2-7, with D perhaps being TRBD1 or TRBD2 (5 bases each). The J call may be mistaken, given a closer DNA end match to TRBJ2-5. CDR3 length equals 17 residues. Germline assignment: CDR1 DFQATT and CDR2 SNEGSKA (reference sequence). The DNA of the CDR3 is TGCAGTGCTAGAGGGTGGGGAGACAGCGCGCGCCAAGAGACCCAGTACTTC. It yields the protein CSARGWGDSARQETQYF.

Only one count was recorded for this clonotype. A much larger clone sits a single nucleotide away, making a read error possible. The chain carries TRBV12-3 or TRBV12-4 and TRBJ2-7, with D perhaps being TRBD1 or TRBD2 (5 bases each). The J call is uncertain, as TRBJ2-5 better fits the DNA end. CDR3 size: 14 residues. CDR3 DNA: TGTGCCGGCAGCCCCACGGGGCCTGCGGAGACCCAGTACTTC. Translation gives CAGSPTGPAETQYF.

The J gene is TRBJ1-1, the V gene TRBV9, with TRBD1 matching 9 bases. Germline V CDR1 and CDR2: SGDLS, YYNGEE. J lost 5 bases, V lost 2 bases, and 7 bases had no gene match. The CDR3 contains 15 residues. DNA for the CDR3: TGTGCCAGCAGCGTGGAGGACAGGGGTGGTACTGAAGCTTTCTTT. Translation: CASSVEDRGGTEAFF.

The rearrangement uses TRBV5-5 and TRBJ2-7; TRBD1 agrees at 9 bases. Trimming cost V 4 bases and J 2 bases; bases outside gene matches: 7. The CDR3 runs to 15 residues. Germline-derived CDR1 and CDR2 are SGHKS and YYEKEE (reference sequence). CDR3 amino acids: CASSNRDRVTYEQYF. CDR3 in DNA: TGTGCCAGCAGCAACCGGGACAGGGTAACCTACGAGCAGTACTTC.

This clonotype was found a few times. The V call is TRBV7-3, the J call TRBJ1-6; D call uncertain. The CDR3 is 13 amino acids. Germline V gene sequence: CDR1 SGHTA, CDR2 FQGTGA. V gave up 4 bases and J gave up 10 bases, with 11 bases separating them. The CDR3 here is CASSSSERSPLHF. Written as DNA, the CDR3 is TGTGCCAGCAGCTCGTCGGAGAGGTCACCCCTCCACTTT.

V is TRBV6-2 or TRBV6-3 and J is TRBJ1-2; no reliable D call. V lost 2 bases and J lost 4, with 11 bases in between. Germline values: CDR1 MNHEY, CDR2 SVGEGT. There are 14 residues in the CDR3. CDR3 in DNA: TGTGCCAGCAGTTACCAATCGGGGAGCTATGGCTACACCTTC. Translation: CASSYQSGSYGYTF.

The chain is built from TRBV15 and TRBJ2-6; no clear D. The germline CDR1 and CDR2 sequences are LNHNV and YYDKDF (reference sequence). The CDR3 spans 17 residues. V was pared by 5 bases and J by 1 base, with 15 bases between. The CDR3 coding sequence is TGTGCCACCAGCGGACCGGAGCCCGCTTCTGGGGCCAACGTCCTGACTTTC. This translates into CATSGPEPASGANVLTF.

This chain connects TRBV25-1 to TRBJ1-2; no clear D. Germline assignment: CDR1 MGHDK and CDR2 SYGVNS. The V and J ends lost 10 bases and 4 bases respectively, with 10 bases between them. CDR3 length equals 11 residues. This CDR3 reads CAIPLPYGYTF. In nucleotides, the CDR3 is TGTGCCATTCCGCTTCCCTATGGCTACACCTTC.

The chain uses TRBV13 and TRBJ2-3; no clear D gene. The CDR3 runs to 14 residues. CDR1 and CDR2 (germline): PRHDT, FYEKMQ (reference sequence). V lost 8 bases and J 4 bases, leaving 16 bases between the germline ends. As DNA, the CDR3 is TGTGCCAGCTTAAAACGAGGTTACCCAGATACGCAGTATTTT. Its protein product is CASLKRGYPDTQYF.

This clonotype was counted only a few times. This chain uses TRBV5-1 with TRBJ2-1; maybe TRBD2 (6 bases). Trimming cost V 3 bases and J 2 bases, with 15 bases left between them. This CDR3 is 16 amino acids long. CDR1 SGHRS and CDR2 YFSETQ come from the germline V gene. The CDR3 sequence is CASSSLTSNAYNEQFF. Here the CDR3 DNA reads TGCGCCAGCAGCTCCCTTACTAGCAATGCCTACAATGAGCAGTTCTTC.

The gene calls are TRBV3-1 and TRBJ1-1; D unresolved. Trimming stripped 3 bases from V and 4 bases from J, with 12 bases between. The CDR3 is 14 residues long. Germline CDR1 is LGHDT and CDR2 is YNNKEL (reference sequence). The CDR3 reads CASSQADASTEAFF. CDR3 coding DNA: TGTGCCAGCAGCCAGGCAGATGCGAGCACTGAAGCTTTCTTT.

This clonotype was counted a few times. The V gene is TRBV20-1, the J gene TRBJ1-1; D call uncertain. Germline lookup yields CDR1 DFQATT and CDR2 SNEGSKA (reference sequence). The CDR3 is 12 amino acids. The V gene lost 2 bases and the J gene lost 0 bases, with 4 bases spanning the gap. The CDR3 DNA is TGCAGTGCTAGACTAATGAACACTGAAGCTTTCTTT. This codes for CSARLMNTEAFF.

This clonotype was seen only a few times. CDR3 protein: CASSFGSPYGYTF. CDR3 in DNA: TGCGCCAGCAGCTTCGGGAGCCCCTATGGCTACACCTTC. The rearrangement links TRBV5-1 to TRBJ1-2; D gene uncertain. The CDR3 is 13 amino acids. The V and J ends lost 2 bases and 4 bases respectively, with 9 bases between them. Germline CDR1 SGHRS, CDR2 YFSETQ.

This chain links TRBV29-1 with TRBJ1-2, with D perhaps matching TRBD1 (5 bases). Germline-derived CDR1 and CDR2 are SQVTM and ANQGSEA. V gave up 4 bases and J gave up 0 bases, with 12 bases separating them. CDR3 size: 14 residues. For the CDR3, the DNA is TGCAGCGTTGTGGGGGGGAATGCTAACTATGGCTACACCTTC. Its protein product is CSVVGGNANYGYTF.

V is TRBV12-3 or TRBV12-4 and J is TRBJ2-6; no firm D call. The CDR3 length is 16 residues. The V end was cut by 6 bases, the J end by 6 bases, with 18 bases between. The CDR3: CASSLRPLSSANVLTF. The CDR3 bases are TGTGCCAGCAGCCTGAGGCCCCTTTCGTCGGCCAACGTCCTGACTTTC.

The chain recombines TRBV20-1 with TRBJ2-3, with 11 bases lining up with TRBD2. The CDR3 contains 15 residues. Losses at the gene ends were 6 bases for V and 6 bases for J; bases not matched to a gene: 11. Germline-derived CDR1 and CDR2 are DFQATT and SNEGSKA (reference sequence). The CDR3 sequence: CSALLAGGLSDTQYF. The CDR3 DNA reads TGCAGTGCACTGTTAGCGGGGGGGCTATCCGATACGCAGTATTTT.

This clonotype turned up a few times. The rearrangement joins TRBV10-3 to TRBJ2-1; D is tentatively TRBD1 or TRBD2 (5 bases each). Per the germline V gene, CDR1 is ENHRY and CDR2 is SYGVKD. The CDR3 extends over 13 amino acids. V dropped 6 bases and J dropped 9 bases, with 15 bases sitting between them. The DNA of the CDR3 is TGTGCCATCAGGGCCCGCGAGGGGACTGAGCAGTTCTTC. It specifies CAIRAREGTEQFF.

Remarks on this clonotype: Possible read error: a much larger clone is one base away. This chain connects TRBV7-7 to TRBJ2-7, with TRBD2 matching over 12 bases. Germline trimming cut 5 bases from V and 5 bases from J; bases unmatched to any gene: 7. The V gene's germline CDR1 is SSHAT and CDR2 FNYEAQ (reference sequence). The CDR3 length is 15 residues. The CDR3: CASSAGTSGSDEQYF. CDR3 DNA: TGTGCCAGCAGCGCGGGGACTAGCGGGTCCGACGAGCAGTACTTC.

The rearrangement joins TRBV20-1 to TRBJ2-3, with D possibly matching TRBD2 (7 bases). V lost 6 bases to trimming and J lost 2 bases, with 15 bases between them. This CDR3 has 14 residues. The germline CDR1 and CDR2 sequences are DFQATT and SNEGSKA (reference sequence). CDR3: CSAKRGGNTDTQYF. The CDR3 bases are TGCAGTGCCAAAAGGGGGGGAAACACAGATACGCAGTATTTT.

This clonotype was seen a handful of times. This chain joins TRBV3-1 and TRBJ1-2; D may be TRBD1 (6 bases). The germline V gene encodes CDR1 LGHDT and CDR2 YNNKEL (reference sequence). This CDR3 region has 14 residues. The germline V and J ends were trimmed by 0 bases and 8 bases, with 13 bases remaining between them. The CDR3 here is CASSQELGAGGYTF. For the CDR3, the DNA is TGTGCCAGCAGCCAAGAGCTGGGGGCGGGAGGCTACACCTTC.

This clonotype was picked up many times. The V gene is TRBV12-3 or TRBV12-4, the J gene TRBJ2-1, with 11 bases lining up with TRBD2. The CDR3 is made up of 16 amino acids. V was clipped by 5 bases and J by 1 base; unmatched bases: 4. The CDR3 DNA reads as TGTGCCAGCAGTCCGGGACTAGCGGCGTCCTACAATGAGCAGTTCTTC. Its protein is CASSPGLAASYNEQFF.

In this sample, this clonotype turned up a few times. V and J are TRBV12-3 or TRBV12-4 and TRBJ2-4, with D unresolved. This CDR3 has 14 amino acids. Trimming pared 6 bases from V and 1 base from J, leaving 10 bases between. CDR3 region: CASRLSGAKNIQYF. In DNA, the CDR3 is TGTGCCAGCAGATTATCAGGTGCCAAAAACATTCAGTACTTC.

The gene calls are TRBV20-1 and TRBJ2-1; 8 positions match TRBD2. Germline-derived CDR1 and CDR2 are DFQATT and SNEGSKA (reference sequence). This CDR3 has 12 amino acids. V trimming: 3 bases; J trimming: 8 bases; junction bases outside the gene matches: 3. The CDR3 sequence: CSARGLGHEQFF. CDR3 in DNA: TGCAGTGCTAGGGGACTAGGCCATGAGCAGTTCTTC.

The table lists this clonotype with many counts. V and J are TRBV5-1 and TRBJ2-5, with TRBD2 identical over 7 bases. The ends lost 4 bases at V and 5 bases at J; junction bases unmatched: 8. CDR3 size: 14 residues. CDR1 is SGHRS, CDR2 YFSETQ, per germline. The CDR3 is CASSLTSAGETQYF. The CDR3 nucleotides are TGCGCCAGCAGCCTCACTAGCGCCGGCGAGACCCAGTACTTC.